This section outlines one T cell receptor (beta chain) sequence together with its context. Its antigen is undetermined. The table came from immunoSEQ multiplex PCR; TCRdb's copy has only in-frame clones and leaves some out. The table shows some 95,000 clones, with about 85% occurring only once. The sample belongs to a study of OX40 agonist ivuxolimab in advanced cancers. Germline loops: CDR1 SGHNT, CDR2 YYREEE (reference sequence). The CDR3 runs to 15 residues. The V gene lost 5 bases and the J gene lost 6 bases, with 20 bases spanning the gap. Study-level points and caveats: Some patients without response likewise showed low normalized clonal expansion.

The chain links TRBV5-4 to TRBJ1-1, with D perhaps TRBD1 (6 bases). Material: CD4+ or CD8+ T cells sorted from blood, obtained in a trial of the OX40 agonist ivuxolimab. This clonotype originated in an adult with an advanced solid tumor such as melanoma, head and neck, liver or kidney cancer. CDR3 region: CASSPTGGRVAEAFF. As DNA, the CDR3 is TGTGCCAGCAGTCCGACGGGGGGGCGGGTCGCTGAAGCTTTCTTT.